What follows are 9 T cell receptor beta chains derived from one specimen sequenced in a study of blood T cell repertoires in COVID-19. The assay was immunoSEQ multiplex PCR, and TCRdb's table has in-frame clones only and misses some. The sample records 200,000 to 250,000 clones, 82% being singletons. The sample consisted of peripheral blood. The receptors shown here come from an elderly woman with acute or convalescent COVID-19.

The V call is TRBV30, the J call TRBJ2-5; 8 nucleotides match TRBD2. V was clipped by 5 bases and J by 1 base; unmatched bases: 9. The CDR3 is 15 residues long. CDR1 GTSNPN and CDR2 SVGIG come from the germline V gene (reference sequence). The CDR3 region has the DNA TGTGCCTGGGATAATGACGGGGGGGCCCAAGAGACCCAGTACTTC. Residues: CAWDNDGGAQETQYF. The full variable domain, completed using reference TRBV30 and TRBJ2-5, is SQTIHQWPATLVQPVGSPLSLECTVEGTSNPNLYWYRQAAGRGLQLLFYSVGIGQISSEVPQNLSASRPQDRQFILSSKKLLLSDSGFYLCAWDNDGGAQETQYFGPGTRLLVL.

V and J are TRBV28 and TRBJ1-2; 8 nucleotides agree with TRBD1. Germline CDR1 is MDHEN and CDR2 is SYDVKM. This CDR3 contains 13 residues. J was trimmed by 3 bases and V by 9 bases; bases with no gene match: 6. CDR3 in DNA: TGTGCCAGTAACAGGGGGGTGGACTATGGCTACACCTTC. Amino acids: CASNRGVDYGYTF.

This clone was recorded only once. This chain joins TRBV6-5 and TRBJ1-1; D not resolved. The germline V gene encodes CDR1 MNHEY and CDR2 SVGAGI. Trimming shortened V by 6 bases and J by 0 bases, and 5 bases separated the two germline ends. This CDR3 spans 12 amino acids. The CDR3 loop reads CASRTLNTEAFF. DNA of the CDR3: TGTGCCAGCAGGACACTGAACACTGAAGCTTTCTTT.

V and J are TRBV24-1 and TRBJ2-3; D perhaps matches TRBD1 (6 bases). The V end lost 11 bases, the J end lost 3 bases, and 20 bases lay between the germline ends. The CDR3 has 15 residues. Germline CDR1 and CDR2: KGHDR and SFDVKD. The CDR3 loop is CAIQPRDTYTDTQYF. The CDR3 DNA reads TGTGCCATCCAACCCCGGGACACCTATACAGATACGCAGTATTTT.

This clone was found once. CDR3 region: CATTVLANYGYTF. The DNA of the CDR3 is TGTGCCACAACTGTCCTAGCTAACTATGGCTACACCTTC. The chain couples TRBV10-3 to TRBJ1-2; no clear D. The CDR3 has 13 residues. Germline V gives CDR1 ENHRY, CDR2 SYGVKD. V lost 10 bases, J lost 0 bases, and 12 bases lay in between.

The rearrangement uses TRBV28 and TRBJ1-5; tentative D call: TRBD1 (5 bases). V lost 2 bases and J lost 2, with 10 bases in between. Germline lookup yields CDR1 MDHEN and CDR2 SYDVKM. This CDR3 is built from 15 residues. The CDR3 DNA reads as TGTGCCAGCAGTTTAGGGCAGGGCCGCAATCAGCCCCAGCATTTT. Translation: CASSLGQGRNQPQHF.

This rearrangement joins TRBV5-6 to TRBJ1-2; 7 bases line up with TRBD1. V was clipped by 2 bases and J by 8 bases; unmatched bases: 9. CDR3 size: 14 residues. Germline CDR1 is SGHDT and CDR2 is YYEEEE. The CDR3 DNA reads TGTGCCAGCAGCTTAACCGGGACAGTCGCCGGCTACACCTTC. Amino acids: CASSLTGTVAGYTF.

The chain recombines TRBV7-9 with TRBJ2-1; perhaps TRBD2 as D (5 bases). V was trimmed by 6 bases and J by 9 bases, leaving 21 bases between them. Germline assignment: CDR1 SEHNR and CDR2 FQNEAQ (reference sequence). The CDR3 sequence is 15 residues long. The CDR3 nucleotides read TGTGCCAGCAGTCCCGGGATCGGAGTCGAGATTGAGCAGTTCTTC. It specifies CASSPGIGVEIEQFF.

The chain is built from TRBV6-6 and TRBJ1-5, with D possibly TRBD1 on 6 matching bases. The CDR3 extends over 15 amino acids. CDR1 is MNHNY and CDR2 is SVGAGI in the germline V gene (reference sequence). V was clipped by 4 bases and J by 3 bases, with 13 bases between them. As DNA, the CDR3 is TGTGCCAGCAGTTCCTTACAGGGACCCAATCAGCCCCAGCATTTT. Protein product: CASSSLQGPNQPQHF.